This section outlines one TCR beta chain sequence together with its context. Its antigen is unidentified. The data were obtained in a study of T cells after yellow fever vaccination. Study-level results: A limited proportion of clonotypes was detected within both the CD4 and CD8 compartments. Post-booster reappearance was seen for most primary-vaccination clones (about 95% CD4, 75% to 90% CD8).

Germline CDR1 SGHRS, CDR2 YFSETQ. V gave up 3 bases and J gave up 3 bases; unmatched junction bases: 10. The CDR3 covers 16 residues. UMIs and a universal primer site were added when TCR cDNA was made by 5'RACE template switching. One entry per CDR3 protein results from TCRdb running MiXCR on the 5' RACE reads. The sample holds roughly 300,000 distinct CDR3 sequences, roughly 6.8% seen once. V and J are TRBV5-1 and TRBJ2-5; 8 nucleotides agree with TRBD1. The sequences come from PBMCs, collected roughly 46 days after the first yellow fever vaccination. This TCR derives from a young man who received the YFV17D yellow fever vaccine. CDR3 in amino acids: CASSYRQGREKETQYF. CDR3 nucleotides: TGCGCCAGCAGCTACCGACAGGGGAGAGAGAAAGAGACCCAGTACTTC.